This passage covers 22 T cell receptor beta chains from one sample sequenced in a study of PD-L1 blockade in urothelial cancer. Time point denoted: pretreatment peripheral blood. Sequenced by immunoSEQ multiplex PCR; TCRdb stores in-frame clones only, minus some. The table shows more than 35,000 clones, with 80% to 95% occurring only once. The input for sequencing was PBMCs, taken around atezolizumab (anti-PD-L1) treatment. The receptor source for this set is a woman aged 55-69 years with urothelial cancer.

V and J are TRBV29-1 and TRBJ2-5, with D maybe TRBD2 (5 bases). The CDR3 runs 12 residues. The germline gives CDR1 SQVTM, CDR2 ANQGSEA. V lost 6 bases to trimming and J lost 10 bases, with 18 bases between them. CDR3 sequence reads: CSVHGLSWDQYF. The CDR3 DNA follows: TGCAGCGTGCATGGACTCTCCTGGGACCAGTACTTC.

The rearrangement uses TRBV19 and TRBJ2-1, with 11 bases matching TRBD1. Germline values: CDR1 LNHDA, CDR2 SQIVND (reference sequence). The CDR3 covers 15 residues. V dropped 6 bases and J dropped 5; count of bases not matched to a gene: 6. CDR3 in amino acids: CASSEPGQGDNEQFF. The CDR3 region has the DNA TGTGCCAGTAGCGAACCGGGACAGGGGGACAATGAGCAGTTCTTC.

In nucleotides, the CDR3 is TGTGCCAGCAGCCGGACTAGCGGGAGGGCAAGAGGAAGCGAGCAGTACTTC. Encoded protein: CASSRTSGRARGSEQYF. The chain has TRBV4-2 and TRBJ2-5; 15 bases fit TRBD2. Matching the DNA end better, TRBJ2-7 makes the J call doubtful. The CDR3 has 17 residues. Per the germline V gene, CDR1 is LGHNA and CDR2 is YNFKEQ.

This chain connects TRBV10-3 to TRBJ2-6, with D perhaps TRBD1 (6 bases). There are 15 residues in the CDR3. Trimming took 2 bases from V and 1 from J, leaving 6 bases between them. Germline V lookup: CDR1 ENHRY, CDR2 SYGVKD. CDR3 coding DNA: TGTGCCATCAGTGAGACAGGGTCTGGGGCCAACGTCCTGACTTTC. Translating it yields CAISETGSGANVLTF.

The CDR3: CASSPGQVGGNQPQHF. The CDR3 nucleotides read TGTGCCAGCAGCCCGGGACAGGTCGGGGGCAATCAGCCCCAGCATTTT. The chain uses TRBV28 and TRBJ1-5, with 8 bases matching TRBD1. The germline CDR1 and CDR2 sequences are MDHEN and SYDVKM. The CDR3 totals 16 residues. Trimming removed 6 bases from V and 2 bases from J; junction bases left unmatched: 9.

The V and J genes are TRBV6-6 and TRBJ2-7; no clear D gene. Per germline, CDR1 MNHNY and CDR2 SVGAGI (reference sequence). The ends were cut back, 0 bases at V and 2 bases at J, with 11 bases in the middle. This CDR3 is 15 amino acids long. CDR3 protein: CASSYSSNRPYEQYF. Written as DNA, the CDR3 is TGTGCCAGCAGTTACTCAAGTAACAGACCCTACGAGCAGTACTTC.

The genes are TRBV27 and TRBJ1-1; possible D gene TRBD1, 5 bases. V was clipped by 2 bases and J by 0 bases, with 10 bases between them. In germline, CDR1 is MNHEY, CDR2 SMNVEV (reference sequence). This CDR3 is built from 15 residues. CDR3 DNA sequence: TGTGCCAGCAGTTTAACGGCAGGGCTGAACACTGAAGCTTTCTTT. It is translated as CASSLTAGLNTEAFF.

CDR3: CASSLALGMGSGQFF. For the CDR3, the DNA is TGCGCCAGCAGCTTGGCACTAGGTATGGGGTCTGGGCAGTTCTTC. The genes are TRBV5-1 and TRBJ2-1; D is perhaps TRBD2 (5 bases). In germline, CDR1 is SGHRS, CDR2 YFSETQ. V lost 0 bases, J lost 12 bases, and 19 bases lay in between. The CDR3 is 15 residues long.

The V gene is TRBV2, the J gene TRBJ1-3, with D uncertain. The V and J ends lost 7 bases and 2 bases respectively, with 9 bases between them. The CDR3 length is 13 residues. From germline, CDR1 is SNHLY and CDR2 FYNNEI. In DNA, the CDR3 is TGTGCCAGCAATCTAGGCCCTGGAAACACCATATATTTT. Its translation: CASNLGPGNTIYF.

The CDR3 is CASSNHTDTQYF. The CDR3 coding sequence is TGTGCCAGCAGCAACCACACAGATACGCAGTATTTT. V gene TRBV21-1 combines with J gene TRBJ2-3; the listed D gene, TRBD1, was not tested against the DNA. TRBV21-1 is classified as a pseudogene. CDR3 length: 12 residues.

This sequence joins TRBV11-2 and TRBJ1-1; TRBD1 matches 7 bases. The germline V gene has CDR1 SGHAT and CDR2 FQNNGV. The CDR3 loop spans 14 amino acids. The V segment lost 2 bases and the J segment 8 bases; nucleotides outside the gene matches: 8. The CDR3 sequence is CASSLQGQSSEAFF. The CDR3, as DNA: TGTGCCAGCAGCTTACAGGGACAGAGTTCCGAAGCTTTCTTT.

This chain connects TRBV7-8 to TRBJ2-3; 8 bases fit TRBD2. The CDR3 runs to 17 residues. Trimming removed 1 base from V and 2 bases from J; junction bases left unmatched: 8. In germline, CDR1 is SGHVS, CDR2 FQNEAQ. CDR3 region: CASSLEAGTRTTDTQYF. CDR3 DNA sequence: TGTGCCAGCAGCTTAGAGGCCGGGACTAGAACCACAGATACGCAGTATTTT.

V is TRBV7-9 and J is TRBJ2-7, with TRBD1 as a possible D gene (5 bases). Germline CDR1 SEHNR, CDR2 FQNEAQ (reference sequence). V lost 5 bases and J 3 bases, leaving 17 bases between the germline ends. This CDR3 comprises 15 residues. The CDR3 nucleotides are TGTGCCAGCAGCCCTGGACATACCCTAAACTACGAGCAGTACTTC. It encodes CASSPGHTLNYEQYF.

The chain uses TRBV28 and TRBJ2-7, with D possibly matching TRBD2 (6 bases). CDR1 is MDHEN, CDR2 SYDVKM, per germline. CDR3 length equals 12 residues. With 8 bases removed from V and 6 bases from J, the gap between germline ends came to 14 bases. CDR3 DNA: TGTGCCAGCTTCGGGGGAAAACGCGAGCAGTACTTC. As protein: CASFGGKREQYF.

CDR3 protein: CASTWDRGKETQYF. The CDR3 DNA reads TGTGCCAGCACCTGGGACAGGGGAAAAGAGACCCAGTACTTC. The J gene is TRBJ2-5, the V gene TRBV6-1; 10 bases align to TRBD1. CDR3 length: 14 amino acids. Losses at the gene ends were 7 bases for V and 3 bases for J; bases not matched to a gene: 5. CDR1 MNHNS and CDR2 SASEGT come from the germline V gene.

Remarks on this clone: In the same sample, other DNA sequences code for this CDR3. V is TRBV6-1 and J is TRBJ1-1; 12 nucleotides align to TRBD1. Per the germline V gene, CDR1 is MNHNS and CDR2 is SASEGT. This CDR3 contains 16 residues. The ends lost 3 bases at V and 5 bases at J; junction bases unmatched: 7. The CDR3 protein is CASSDGTGGVFTEAFF. The CDR3 DNA sequence: TGTGCCAGCAGTGATGGGACAGGGGGCGTCTTTACTGAAGCTTTCTTT.

The V gene is TRBV18, the J gene TRBJ2-1; D not resolved. The CDR3 consists of 13 residues. From germline, CDR1 is KGHSH and CDR2 LQKENI. The V and J ends lost 3 bases and 3 bases respectively, with 6 bases between them. The CDR3 coding sequence is TGTGCCAGCTCACCCCCAGGCTACAATGAGCAGTTCTTC. It is translated as CASSPPGYNEQFF.

A remark on this clone: The same CDR3 can be traced to other DNA sequences in this sample. The chain carries TRBV5-1 and TRBJ2-1; no reliable D call. Germline loops: CDR1 SGHRS, CDR2 YFSETQ. V lost 1 base and J 0 bases, leaving 11 bases between the germline ends. The CDR3 has 16 residues. Here the CDR3 DNA reads TGCGCCAGCAGCTTGCTGGCAGGCGTCTCCTACAATGAGCAGTTCTTC. It encodes CASSLLAGVSYNEQFF.

This sequence joins TRBV7-9 and TRBJ2-1; D uncertain. This CDR3 comprises 11 residues. V was shortened by 1 base and J by 11 bases, with 6 bases between the two germline ends. The V gene's germline CDR1 is SEHNR and CDR2 FQNEAQ (reference sequence). DNA for the CDR3: TGTGCCAGCAGCTTAGATTTTAAGCAGTTCTTC. The encoded protein is CASSLDFKQFF.

V gene TRBV28 combines with J gene TRBJ2-2, with 9 bases matching TRBD2. Germline-derived CDR1 and CDR2 are MDHEN and SYDVKM. With 6 bases clipped from V and 0 bases from J, the junction kept 2 bases outside the gene matches. CDR3 length equals 15 residues. The CDR3 DNA reads TGTGCCAGCAGCCTAGCGGGAACGAACACCGGGGAGCTGTTTTTT. It translates to CASSLAGTNTGELFF.

The V call is TRBV7-9, the J call TRBJ2-3; 7 bases agree with TRBD2. The V gene's germline CDR1 is SEHNR and CDR2 FQNEAQ (reference sequence). This CDR3 has 14 amino acids. The V segment lost 5 bases and the J segment 5 bases; nucleotides outside the gene matches: 7. CDR3 protein: CASSGTGGGDTQYF. CDR3 nucleotide sequence: TGTGCCAGCAGCGGAACGGGAGGAGGAGATACGCAGTATTTT.

The CDR3 nucleotides read TGTGCCAGCAGAATGGGCGGGCCGGGGGATGAGCAGTTCTTC. Encoded protein: CASRMGGPGDEQFF. The chain uses TRBV2 and TRBJ2-1; possible D gene TRBD2, 6 bases. The CDR3 extends over 14 amino acids. The germline V gene encodes CDR1 SNHLY and CDR2 FYNNEI. V lost 6 bases to trimming and J lost 8 bases, with 17 bases between them.